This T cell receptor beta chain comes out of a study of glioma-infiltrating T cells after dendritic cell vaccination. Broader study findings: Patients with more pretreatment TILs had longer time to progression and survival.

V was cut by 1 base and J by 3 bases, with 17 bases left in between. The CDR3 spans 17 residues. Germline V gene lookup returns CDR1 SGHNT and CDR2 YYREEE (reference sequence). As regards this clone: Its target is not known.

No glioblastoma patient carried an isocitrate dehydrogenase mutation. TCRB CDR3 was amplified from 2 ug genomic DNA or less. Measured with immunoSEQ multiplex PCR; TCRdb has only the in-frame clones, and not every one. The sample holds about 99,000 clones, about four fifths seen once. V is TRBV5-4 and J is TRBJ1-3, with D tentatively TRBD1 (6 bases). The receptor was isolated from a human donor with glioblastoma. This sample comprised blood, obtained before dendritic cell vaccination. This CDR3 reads CASSLIAGDISGNTIYF. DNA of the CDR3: TGTGCCAGCAGCTTGATTGCAGGGGATATAAGTGGAAACACCATATATTTT. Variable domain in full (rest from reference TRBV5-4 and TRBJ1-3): ETGVTQSPTHLIKTRGQQVTLRCSSQSGHNTVSWYQQALGQGPQFIFQYYREEENGRGNFPPRFSGLQFPNYSSELNVNALELDDSALYLCASSLIAGDISGNTIYFGEGSWLTVV.